This T cell receptor (beta chain) is drawn from a study of post-analysis software for immune sequencing data. The wider study: Patients with relapsing-remitting, secondary progressive and progressive-relapsing multiple sclerosis courses were all represented.

The CDR3 totals 15 residues. With V trimmed by 1 base and J by 2 bases, 3 bases remained unmatched. CDR1 LGHNA and CDR2 YNFKEQ come from the germline V gene. Study findings and constraints: A handful of TRBV segments were more frequent in patients than controls; TRBV5-6, TRBV5-1 and TRBV20-1 belonged to this group. The authors found that F measure strongly co-clustered same-batch samples. Compared against controls, patients with multiple sclerosis displayed significantly lower normalized Chao1 diversity.

Incorporated into the TCR beta cDNA libraries were unique molecular identifiers, which served to reduce PCR and sequencing biases. TCRdb passed the PCR reads through MiXCR, listing each CDR3 protein once. The repertoire includes 150,000 or so distinct CDR3 sequences, roughly 34% of them detected once, and 25% to 35% sits in the top ten. Points on this clonotype: Its antigen remains unidentified.

This TCR derives from a girl aged 10-17 years with multiple sclerosis. The chain couples TRBV4-2 to TRBJ2-5; 8 nucleotides agree with TRBD1. The material was blood, obtained after autologous hematopoietic stem cell transplantation. CDR3 sequence: CASSQAGTGQETQYF. CDR3 bases: TGTGCCAGCAGCCAAGCCGGGACAGGACAAGAGACCCAGTACTTC.